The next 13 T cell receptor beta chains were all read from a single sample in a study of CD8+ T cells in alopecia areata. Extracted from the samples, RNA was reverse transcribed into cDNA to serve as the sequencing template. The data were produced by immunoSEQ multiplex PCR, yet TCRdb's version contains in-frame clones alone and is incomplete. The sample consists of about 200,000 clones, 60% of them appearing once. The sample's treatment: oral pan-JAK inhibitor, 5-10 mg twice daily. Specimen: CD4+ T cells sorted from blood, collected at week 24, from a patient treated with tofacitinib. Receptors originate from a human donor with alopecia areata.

CDR3 bases: TGTGCCTGGAGTCCAGGACAGGGCGGGCAGCCCCAGCATTTT. This translates into CAWSPGQGGQPQHF. This chain links TRBV30 with TRBJ1-5; 8 nucleotides match TRBD1. J gave up 7 bases and V 2 bases, and 7 bases lay outside the gene matches. Per the germline V gene, CDR1 is GTSNPN and CDR2 is SVGIG (reference sequence). CDR3 length: 14 residues. Supplemented by reference TRBV30 and TRBJ1-5, the full variable domain reads SQTIHQWPATLVQPVGSPLSLECTVEGTSNPNLYWYRQAAGRGLQLLFYSVGIGQISSEVPQNLSASRPQDRQFILSSKKLLLSDSGFYLCAWSPGQGGQPQHFGDGTRLSIL.

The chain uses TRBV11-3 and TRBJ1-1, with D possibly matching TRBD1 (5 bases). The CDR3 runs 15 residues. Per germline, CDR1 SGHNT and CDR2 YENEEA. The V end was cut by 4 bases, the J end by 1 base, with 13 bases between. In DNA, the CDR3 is TGTGCCAGCAGCTCAGTCTCGGGGGGGAACACTGAAGCTTTCTTT. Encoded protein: CASSSVSGGNTEAFF. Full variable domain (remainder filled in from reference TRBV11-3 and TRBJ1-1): EAGVVQSPRYKIIEKKQPVAFWCNPISGHNTLYWYLQNLGQGPELLIRYENEEAVDDSQLPKDRFSAERLKGVDSTLKIQPAELGDSAVYLCASSSVSGGNTEAFFGQGTRLTVV.

CDR3 DNA sequence: TGTGCCTGGAGTGCCGGCCCGGGACACATCGAGCAGTACTTC. Translation: CAWSAGPGHIEQYF. The chain employs TRBV30 and TRBJ2-7; maybe TRBD1 (6 bases). Germline assignment: CDR1 GTSNPN and CDR2 SVGIG (reference sequence). The CDR3 is 14 residues long. V was cut by 1 base and J by 6 bases, with 16 bases left in between.

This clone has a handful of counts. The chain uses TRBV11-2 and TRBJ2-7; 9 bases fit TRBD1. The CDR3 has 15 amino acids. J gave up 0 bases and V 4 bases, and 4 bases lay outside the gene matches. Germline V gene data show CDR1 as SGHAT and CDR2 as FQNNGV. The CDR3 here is CASSSGQGFSYEQYF. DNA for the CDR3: TGTGCCAGCAGCTCGGGACAGGGATTCTCCTACGAGCAGTACTTC.

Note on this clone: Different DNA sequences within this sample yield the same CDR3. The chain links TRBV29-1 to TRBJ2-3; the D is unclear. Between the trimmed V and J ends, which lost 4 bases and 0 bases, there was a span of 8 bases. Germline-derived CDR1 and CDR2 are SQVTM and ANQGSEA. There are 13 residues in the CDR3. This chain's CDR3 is CSVGGRSTDTQYF. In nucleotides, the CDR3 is TGCAGCGTTGGCGGACGTAGCACAGATACGCAGTATTTT.

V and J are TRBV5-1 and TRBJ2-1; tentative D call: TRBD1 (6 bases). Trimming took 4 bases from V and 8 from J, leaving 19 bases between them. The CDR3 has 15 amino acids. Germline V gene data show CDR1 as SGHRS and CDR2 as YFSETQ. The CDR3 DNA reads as TGCGCCAGCAGCCTAGTGACAGGCCTTAGGGATGAGCAGTTCTTC. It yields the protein CASSLVTGLRDEQFF.

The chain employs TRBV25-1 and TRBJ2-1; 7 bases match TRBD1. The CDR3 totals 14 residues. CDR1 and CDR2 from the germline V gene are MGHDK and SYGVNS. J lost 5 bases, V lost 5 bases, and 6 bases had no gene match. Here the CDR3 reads CASSTTGQNNEQFF. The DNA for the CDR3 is TGTGCCAGCAGTACTACGGGACAGAACAATGAGCAGTTCTTC.

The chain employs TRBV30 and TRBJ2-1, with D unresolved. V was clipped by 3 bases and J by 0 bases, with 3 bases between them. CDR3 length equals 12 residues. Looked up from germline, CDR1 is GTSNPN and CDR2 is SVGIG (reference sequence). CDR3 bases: TGTGCCTGGAGGGTCTCCTACAATGAGCAGTTCTTC. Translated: CAWRVSYNEQFF.

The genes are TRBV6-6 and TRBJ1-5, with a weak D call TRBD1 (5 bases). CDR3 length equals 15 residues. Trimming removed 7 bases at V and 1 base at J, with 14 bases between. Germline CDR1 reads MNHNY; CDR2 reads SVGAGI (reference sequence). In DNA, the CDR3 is TGTGCCAGCACTTGGGGCCCCATGAGCAATCAGCCCCAGCATTTT. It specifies CASTWGPMSNQPQHF.

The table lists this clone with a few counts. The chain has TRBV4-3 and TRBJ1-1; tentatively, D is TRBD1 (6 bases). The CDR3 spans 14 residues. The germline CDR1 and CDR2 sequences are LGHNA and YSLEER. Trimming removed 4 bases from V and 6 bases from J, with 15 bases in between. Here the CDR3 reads CASSPTGWGAEAFF. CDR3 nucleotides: TGCGCCAGCAGCCCTACAGGGTGGGGTGCTGAAGCTTTCTTT.

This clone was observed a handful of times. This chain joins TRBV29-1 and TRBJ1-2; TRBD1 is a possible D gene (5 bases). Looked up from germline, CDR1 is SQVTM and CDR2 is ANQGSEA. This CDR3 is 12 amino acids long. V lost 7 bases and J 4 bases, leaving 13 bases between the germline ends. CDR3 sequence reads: CSGGVSSYGYTF. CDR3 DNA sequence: TGCAGCGGGGGGGTTTCCTCCTATGGCTACACCTTC.

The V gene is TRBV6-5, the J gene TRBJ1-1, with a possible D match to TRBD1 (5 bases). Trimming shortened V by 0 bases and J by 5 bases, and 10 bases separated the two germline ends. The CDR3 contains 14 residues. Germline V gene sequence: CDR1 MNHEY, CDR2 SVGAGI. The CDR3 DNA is TGTGCCAGCAGTTACTCCAGGGTCGGGACTGAAGCTTTCTTT. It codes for CASSYSRVGTEAFF.

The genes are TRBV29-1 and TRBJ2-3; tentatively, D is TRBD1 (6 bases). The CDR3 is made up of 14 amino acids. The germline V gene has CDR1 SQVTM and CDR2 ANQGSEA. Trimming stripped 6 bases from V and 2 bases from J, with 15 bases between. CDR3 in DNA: TGCAGCGTGACGATCGGACAGACCACAGATACGCAGTATTTT. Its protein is CSVTIGQTTDTQYF.